The 13 T cell receptor beta chains reported below all come from one sample, sequenced in a study of regulatory T cells in long-lasting Graves disease. This sample's time point: persistent/refractory GD, antithyroid drugs over 5 years with positive TRAb. Extracted RNA from PBMCs served as the source of the TCR library. CDR3 regions were amplified by Arm-PCR using iRepertoire HTBI primers to build TCR beta libraries. TCRdb itself ran the multiplex PCR reads through MiXCR, one entry per CDR3 protein. This sample has roughly 400,000 distinct CDR3 sequences, with around 20% found just once. The material was peripheral blood mononuclear cells (PBMCs), obtained when the disease was refractory, from a patient treated with antithyroid drugs. These receptors were taken from a female donor with Graves disease.

Many counts were recorded for this clonotype. This sequence joins TRBV20-1 and TRBJ1-4; the match to TRBD1 covers 7 bases. CDR1 and CDR2 (germline): DFQATT, SNEGSKA (reference sequence). V dropped 6 bases and J dropped 5; count of bases not matched to a gene: 15. CDR3 length equals 16 residues. CDR3 DNA sequence: TGCAGTGCCAAGGTGGCAGGGGGGCTTGGGAATGAAAAACTGTTTTTT. This sequence encodes CSAKVAGGLGNEKLFF.

This clonotype was counted many times. The V gene is TRBV28, the J gene TRBJ2-4, with a tentative D call TRBD1 (5 bases). Germline lookup yields CDR1 MDHEN and CDR2 SYDVKM. The CDR3 length is 13 residues. V shed 3 bases and J shed 9 bases, with 12 bases lying between them. The CDR3 nucleotides read TGTGCCAGCAGTTTCTTAGGGGTGAGCATTCAGTACTTC. Its protein is CASSFLGVSIQYF.

This clonotype has a handful of counts. V gene TRBV20-1 combines with J gene TRBJ2-1; 8 bases map to TRBD2. The germline V gene has CDR1 DFQATT and CDR2 SNEGSKA (reference sequence). V lost 5 bases, J lost 7 bases, and 22 bases stayed unmatched. CDR3 length equals 18 residues. CDR3 sequence reads: CSAHRGESSGNLGNEQFF. CDR3 nucleotides: TGCAGTGCTCACCGGGGGGAAAGTAGCGGGAACTTAGGGAATGAGCAGTTCTTC.

This chain uses TRBV19 with TRBJ1-5, with TRBD1 as a possible D gene (5 bases). The length of the CDR3 is 16 residues. Trimming removed 9 bases at V and 0 bases at J, with 18 bases between. The V gene's germline CDR1 is LNHDA and CDR2 SQIVND (reference sequence). DNA of the CDR3: TGTGCCAGCGACCGCCGGGGGGAATATAGCAATCAGCCCCAGCATTTT. It encodes CASDRRGEYSNQPQHF.

This clonotype was detected ten times or more. This chain links TRBV27 with TRBJ1-6; D might be TRBD1 (6 bases). V was pared by 3 bases and J by 1 base, with 10 bases between. The CDR3 runs 16 residues. Germline CDR1 MNHEY, CDR2 SMNVEV (reference sequence). The CDR3 coding sequence is TGTGCCAGCAGTTTCGAGGGGGGTTCCTATAATTCACCCCTCCACTTT. It translates to CASSFEGGSYNSPLHF.

In this sample, this clonotype turned up a few times. The chain recombines TRBV12-3 or TRBV12-4 with TRBJ2-1; 10 bases are a match to TRBD1. Trimming removed 6 bases from V and 7 bases from J; junction bases left unmatched: 6. CDR3 length: 14 residues. Written as DNA, the CDR3 is TGTGCCAGCAGCCCCGGGACAGGGGTTAATGAGCAGTTCTTC. This translates into CASSPGTGVNEQFF.

V usage is TRBV20-1 and J usage is TRBJ1-3, with TRBD1 matching over 8 bases. The trim removed 6 bases at V and 4 bases at J, leaving 5 bases unmatched. The CDR3 has 13 residues. The V gene's germline CDR1 is DFQATT and CDR2 SNEGSKA (reference sequence). In nucleotides, the CDR3 is TGCAGTGCCTTCGACAGGGGAGGAAACACCATATATTTT. Encoded protein: CSAFDRGGNTIYF.

This rearrangement joins TRBV5-1 to TRBJ2-2; 12 nucleotides agree with TRBD2. This CDR3 region has 16 residues. CDR1 is SGHRS and CDR2 is YFSETQ in the germline V gene. V dropped 3 bases and J dropped 4; count of bases not matched to a gene: 4. In DNA form, the CDR3 reads TGCGCCAGCAGCTCGCTAGCGGGAGGGCCCACCGGGGAGCTGTTTTTT. Amino acid sequence: CASSSLAGGPTGELFF.

This clonotype was seen more than once but under ten times. V is TRBV25-1 and J is TRBJ2-1; 13 bases agree with TRBD2. V was clipped by 4 bases and J by 12 bases; unmatched bases: 15. CDR1 is MGHDK and CDR2 is SYGVNS in the germline V gene. CDR3 length: 17 amino acids. The CDR3 loop reads CASSGTSGSPDGSGQFF. The DNA for the CDR3 is TGTGCCAGCAGTGGGACTAGCGGGAGTCCGGACGGCTCCGGGCAGTTCTTC.

This clonotype showed up many times. The chain joins TRBV6-1 to TRBJ1-1; D might be TRBD1 (5 bases). CDR3 length: 13 residues. V lost 5 bases and J lost 13, with 20 bases in between. Germline assignment: CDR1 MNHNS and CDR2 SASEGT. The CDR3 is CASSMGPDRRGFF. The CDR3 bases are TGTGCCAGCAGTATGGGGCCTGACCGAAGGGGTTTCTTT.

A remark on this clonotype: A far more abundant clone sits one base away, making this likely a read error. The chain combines TRBV6-2 or TRBV6-3 with TRBJ2-5; a weak D match, TRBD1 (6 bases). This CDR3 comprises 15 residues. The V end lost 6 bases, the J end lost 0 bases, and 14 bases lay between the germline ends. CDR1 and CDR2 from the germline V gene are MNHEY and SVGEGT. The CDR3 DNA reads TGTGCCAGCAGACAACAGGGACCCAACCAAGAGACCCAGTACTTC. This translates into CASRQQGPNQETQYF.

This clonotype was recorded many times. The chain is built from TRBV28 and TRBJ2-5, with D possibly TRBD2 on 5 matching bases. The germline V gene has CDR1 MDHEN and CDR2 SYDVKM. V lost 3 bases to trimming and J lost 4 bases, with 18 bases between them. This CDR3 contains 16 residues. CDR3 DNA: TGTGCCAGCAGTTTGAGGGTGCGCATGGTCGGAGAGACCCAGTACTTC. This gives the protein CASSLRVRMVGETQYF. The whole variable domain, filled in from reference TRBV28 and TRBJ2-5, reads DVKVTQSSRYLVKRTGEKVFLECVQDMDHENMFWYRQDPGLGLRLIYFSYDVKMKEKGDIPEGYSVSREKKERFSLILESASTNQTSMYLCASSLRVRMVGETQYFGPGTRLLVL.

Remarks on this clonotype: The germline gene is not matched at one end of the junction; a read error may be the cause. V and J are TRBV6-2 or TRBV6-3 and TRBJ2-4; 8 bases line up with TRBD2. The germline V gene encodes CDR1 MNHEY and CDR2 SVGEGT. The CDR3 length is 13 residues. CDR3 residues: CASSYSNTGGITF. The CDR3 DNA reads TGTGCCAGCAGTTACTCGAACACGGGGGGGATCACCTTC.